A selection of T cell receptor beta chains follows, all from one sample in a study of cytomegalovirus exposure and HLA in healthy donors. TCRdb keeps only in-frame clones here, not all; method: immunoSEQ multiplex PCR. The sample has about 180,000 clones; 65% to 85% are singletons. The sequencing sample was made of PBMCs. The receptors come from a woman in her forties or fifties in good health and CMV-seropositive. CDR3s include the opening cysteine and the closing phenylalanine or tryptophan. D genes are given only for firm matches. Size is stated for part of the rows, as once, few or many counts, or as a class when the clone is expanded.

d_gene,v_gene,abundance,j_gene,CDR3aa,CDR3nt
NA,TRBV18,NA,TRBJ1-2,CASSPGVPGGYTF,TGTGCCAGCTCACCCGGGGTCCCGGGTGGCTACACCTTC
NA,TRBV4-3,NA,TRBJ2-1,CASSQGEGDWDNEQFF,TGCGCCAGCAGCCAAGGTGAGGGCGATTGGGACAATGAGCAGTTCTTC
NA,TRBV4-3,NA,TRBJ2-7,CASSQEFRDTDYEQYF,TGCGCCAGCAGCCAAGAGTTCCGGGACACTGACTACGAGCAGTACTTC
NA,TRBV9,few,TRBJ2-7,CASSVGLDSFSEQYF,TGTGCCAGCAGCGTAGGACTTGACAGCTTTTCTGAGCAGTACTTC
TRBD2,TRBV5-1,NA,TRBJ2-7,CASSGGEKAYEQYF,TGCGCCAGCAGCGGGGGGGAGAAGGCCTACGAGCAGTACTTC
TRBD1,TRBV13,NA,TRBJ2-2,CASSSGTGGLGELFF,TGTGCCAGCAGCTCGGGGACAGGGGGCCTCGGGGAGCTGTTTTTT
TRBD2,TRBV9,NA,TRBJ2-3,CASSAYLTSGGGDTQYF,TGTGCCAGCAGCGCTTACCTGACTAGCGGGGGTGGAGATACGCAGTATTTT
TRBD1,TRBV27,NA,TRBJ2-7,CASSFYSGTGGYEQYF,TGTGCCAGCAGTTTCTATTCCGGGACAGGGGGCTACGAGCAGTACTTC
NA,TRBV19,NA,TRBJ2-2,CASSSRQPNGELFF,TGTGCCAGTAGTTCCCGACAGCCTAACGGGGAGCTGTTTTTT
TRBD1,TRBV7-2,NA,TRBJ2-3,CASSLTQGADTQYF,TGTGCCAGCAGCTTAACCCAGGGGGCAGATACGCAGTATTTT
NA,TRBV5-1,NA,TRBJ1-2,CASSLDLAKTYGYTF,TGCGCCAGCAGCTTGGATTTGGCCAAAACCTATGGCTACACCTTC
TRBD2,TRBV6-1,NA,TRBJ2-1,CASSDAGLAEGDEQFF,TGTGCCAGCAGTGATGCGGGACTAGCGGAAGGGGATGAGCAGTTCTTC
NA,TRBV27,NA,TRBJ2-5,CASSPGNGETQYF,TGTGCCAGCAGCCCAGGGAATGGGGAGACCCAGTACTTC
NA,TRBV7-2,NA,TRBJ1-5,CASRLASGQPQHF,TGTGCCAGCAGACTTGCATCAGGTCAGCCCCAGCATTTT
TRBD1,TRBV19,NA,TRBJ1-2,CASSIFADRNYGYTF,TGTGCCAGTAGTATTTTTGCGGACAGGAACTATGGCTACACCTTC
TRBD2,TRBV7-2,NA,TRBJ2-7,CASTPGLATYEQYF,TGTGCCAGCACGCCGGGACTAGCAACCTACGAGCAGTACTTC
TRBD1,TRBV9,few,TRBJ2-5,CASSSRTGLTQETQYF,TGTGCCAGCAGCTCACGGACAGGGTTGACCCAAGAGACCCAGTACTTC
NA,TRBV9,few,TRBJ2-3,CASSVENRDADTQYF,TGTGCCAGCAGCGTAGAGAACAGGGATGCAGATACGCAGTATTTT
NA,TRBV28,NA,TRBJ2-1,CASSLRDNEQFF,TGTGCCAGCAGTCTCCGGGACAATGAGCAGTTCTTC
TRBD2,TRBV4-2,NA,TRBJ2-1,CASSHPERGGLNEQFF,TGTGCCAGCAGCCATCCCGAGCGGGGGGGCCTCAATGAGCAGTTCTTC
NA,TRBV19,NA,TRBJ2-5,CASNQGRQETQYF,TGTGCCAGTAACCAGGGAAGGCAAGAGACCCAGTACTTC
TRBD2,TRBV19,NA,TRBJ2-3,CASSPYGGDTDTQYF,TGTGCCAGTAGCCCATATGGGGGGGACACAGATACGCAGTATTTT
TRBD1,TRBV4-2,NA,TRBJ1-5,CASSQEGGGDSGNQPQHF,TGTGCCAGCAGCCAAGAAGGCGGGGGGGACAGTGGTAATCAGCCCCAGCATTTT
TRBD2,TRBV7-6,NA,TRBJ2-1,CASSPEGLAGGYFSYNEQFF,TGTGCCAGCAGCCCGGAGGGACTAGCGGGGGGGTACTTCTCCTACAATGAGCAGTTCTTC
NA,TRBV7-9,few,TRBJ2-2,CASSLEDSTGELFF,TGTGCCAGCAGCTTAGAAGACAGCACCGGGGAGCTGTTTTTT
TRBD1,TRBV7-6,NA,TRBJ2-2,CASSLSGTGGHGELFF,TGTGCCAGCAGCCTTTCCGGGACAGGAGGGCACGGGGAGCTGTTTTTT
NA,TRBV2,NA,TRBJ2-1,CASSARLGNEQFF,TGTGCCAGCAGTGCGAGGCTCGGCAATGAGCAGTTCTTC
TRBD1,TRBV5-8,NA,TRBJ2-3,CASSWKGQPTDTQYF,TGTGCCAGCAGCTGGAAGGGACAGCCCACAGATACGCAGTATTTT
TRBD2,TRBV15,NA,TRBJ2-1,CATSRVAGDFNEQFF,TGTGCCACCAGCCGAGTGGCGGGGGATTTCAATGAGCAGTTCTTC
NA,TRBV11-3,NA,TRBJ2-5,CASSQRRGVEETQYF,TGTGCCAGCAGCCAGCGGCGTGGGGTGGAAGAGACCCAGTACTTC
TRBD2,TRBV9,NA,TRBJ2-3,CASNLVAGDTQYF,TGTGCCAGCAACCTGGTAGCGGGAGATACGCAGTATTTT
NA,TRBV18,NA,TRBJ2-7,CASSPRYSYEQYF,TGTGCCAGCTCACCCAGGTATTCCTACGAGCAGTACTTC
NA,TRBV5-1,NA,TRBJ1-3,CASSLPGDTIYF,TGCGCCAGCAGCTTGCCCGGGGACACCATATATTTT
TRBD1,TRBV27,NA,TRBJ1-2,CASSSTGDYGYTF,TGTGCCAGCAGTTCGACAGGGGACTATGGCTACACCTTC
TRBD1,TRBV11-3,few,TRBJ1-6,CASSPGDSDSPLHF,TGTGCCAGCAGCCCCGGGGACAGCGATTCACCCCTCCACTTT
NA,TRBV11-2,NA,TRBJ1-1,CASSLIAGVNTEAFF,TGTGCCAGCAGCTTAATCGCAGGGGTCAACACTGAAGCTTTCTTT
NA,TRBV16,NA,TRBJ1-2,CASSQSWSYNYGYTF,TGTGCCAGCAGCCAATCGTGGAGTTATAACTATGGCTACACCTTC
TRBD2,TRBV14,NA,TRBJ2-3,CASSQVGRIGTDTQYF,TGTGCCAGCAGCCAGGTCGGGAGGATCGGCACAGATACGCAGTATTTT
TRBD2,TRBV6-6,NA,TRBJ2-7,CASSTLAGEQYF,TGTGCCAGCAGTACCCTAGCGGGAGAGCAGTACTTC
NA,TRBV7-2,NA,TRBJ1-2,CASSPPSAGDGYGYTF,TGTGCCAGCAGCCCCCCCTCCGCGGGGGACGGCTATGGCTACACCTTC
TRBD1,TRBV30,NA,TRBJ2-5,CAWTDRGETQYF,TGTGCCTGGACAGACAGGGGTGAGACCCAGTACTTC
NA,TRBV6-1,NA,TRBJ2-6,CASSETFSGANGLTF,TGTGCCAGCAGTGAAACTTTCTCTGGGGCCAACGGCCTGACTTTC
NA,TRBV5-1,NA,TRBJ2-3,CASRAAGTDTQYF,TGCGCCAGCAGGGCTGCTGGCACAGATACGCAGTATTTT